This T cell receptor beta chain was captured by sequencing in a study of naive and memory T cell subsets. Germline V CDR1 and CDR2: SGHTA, FQGNSA. V dropped 6 bases and J dropped 3 bases, with 12 bases sitting between them. CDR3 length equals 14 residues. CMV status came from CD4+ IFNgamma after overnight CMV lysate stimulation. Sequential positive selection took CD4 T cells first, then CD8 T cells. The beta constant-region primer was an equimolar mix of two oligonucleotides covering TRBC1 and TRBC2. Nested alpha and beta constant-region primers with the SP2 primer drove four PCR rounds on ligated cDNA. Each CDR3 protein is one row after TCRdb ran MiXCR on the UMI-ligation and nested PCR reads. The repertoire holds approximately 89,000 distinct CDR3 sequences, with 7% as singletons. This clonotype has a handful of counts. As yet, its antigen is unknown. Study-level findings and limits: In CD4 and CD8 cells, diversity dropped from naive through EMRA.

The material sequenced was central memory CD4+ T cells from blood. This receptor was identified in a human donor in good health. The genes are TRBV7-2 and TRBJ1-5, with D perhaps matching TRBD1 (5 bases). CDR3 sequence: CASSLTGPNQPQHF. The DNA of the CDR3 is TGTGCCAGCAGTTTAACAGGCCCCAATCAGCCCCAGCATTTT.